This T cell receptor beta chain is drawn from a study of CXCR3-negative and CXCR3-positive naive CD8 T cells. Preparation of TRB cDNA libraries relied on 5' RACE carrying UMI labels. For each CDR3 protein, TCRdb gives one entry from its re-call of the 5' RACE reads, without DNA. The repertoire table contains 100,000 to 150,000 distinct CDR3 sequences. This CDR3 spans 17 amino acids. CDR1 LNHDA and CDR2 SQIVND come from the germline V gene (reference sequence). The chain combines TRBV19 with TRBJ1-5. The sequence came from a human donor in good health. Some clones in this sample may be carry-over from other donors' samples. Sequencing was carried out using naive CXCR3- CD8+ T cells from blood. The subset: CD45RO-CCR7+CD27+CD95- naive CD8+ T cells lacking CXCR3 (TNR3-). CDR3 sequence reads: CASTTNSVGLTNQPQHF.